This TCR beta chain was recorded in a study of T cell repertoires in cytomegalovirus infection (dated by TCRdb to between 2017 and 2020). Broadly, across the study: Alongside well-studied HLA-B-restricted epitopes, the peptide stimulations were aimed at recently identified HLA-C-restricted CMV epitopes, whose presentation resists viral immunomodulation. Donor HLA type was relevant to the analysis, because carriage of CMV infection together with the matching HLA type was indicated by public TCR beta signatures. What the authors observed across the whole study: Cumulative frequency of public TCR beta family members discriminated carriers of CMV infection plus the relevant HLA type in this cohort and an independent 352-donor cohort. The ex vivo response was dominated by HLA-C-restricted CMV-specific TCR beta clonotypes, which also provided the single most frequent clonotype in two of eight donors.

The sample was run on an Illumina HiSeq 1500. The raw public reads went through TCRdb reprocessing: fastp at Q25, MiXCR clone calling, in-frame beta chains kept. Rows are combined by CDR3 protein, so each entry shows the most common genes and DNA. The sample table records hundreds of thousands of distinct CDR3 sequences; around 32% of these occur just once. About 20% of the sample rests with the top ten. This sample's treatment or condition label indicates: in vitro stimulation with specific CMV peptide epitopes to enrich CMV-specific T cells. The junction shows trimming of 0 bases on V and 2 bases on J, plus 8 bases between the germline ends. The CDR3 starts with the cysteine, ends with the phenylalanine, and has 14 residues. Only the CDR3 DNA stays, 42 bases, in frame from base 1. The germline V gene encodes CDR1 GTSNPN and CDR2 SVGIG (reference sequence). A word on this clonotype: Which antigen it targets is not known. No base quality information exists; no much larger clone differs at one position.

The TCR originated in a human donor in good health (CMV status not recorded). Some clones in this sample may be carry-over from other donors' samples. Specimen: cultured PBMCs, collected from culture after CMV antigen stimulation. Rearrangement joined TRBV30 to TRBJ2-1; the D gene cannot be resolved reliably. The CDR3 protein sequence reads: CAWSVVTPYNEQFF. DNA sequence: TGTGCCTGGAGTGTAGTGACTCCCTACAATGAGCAGTTCTTC.